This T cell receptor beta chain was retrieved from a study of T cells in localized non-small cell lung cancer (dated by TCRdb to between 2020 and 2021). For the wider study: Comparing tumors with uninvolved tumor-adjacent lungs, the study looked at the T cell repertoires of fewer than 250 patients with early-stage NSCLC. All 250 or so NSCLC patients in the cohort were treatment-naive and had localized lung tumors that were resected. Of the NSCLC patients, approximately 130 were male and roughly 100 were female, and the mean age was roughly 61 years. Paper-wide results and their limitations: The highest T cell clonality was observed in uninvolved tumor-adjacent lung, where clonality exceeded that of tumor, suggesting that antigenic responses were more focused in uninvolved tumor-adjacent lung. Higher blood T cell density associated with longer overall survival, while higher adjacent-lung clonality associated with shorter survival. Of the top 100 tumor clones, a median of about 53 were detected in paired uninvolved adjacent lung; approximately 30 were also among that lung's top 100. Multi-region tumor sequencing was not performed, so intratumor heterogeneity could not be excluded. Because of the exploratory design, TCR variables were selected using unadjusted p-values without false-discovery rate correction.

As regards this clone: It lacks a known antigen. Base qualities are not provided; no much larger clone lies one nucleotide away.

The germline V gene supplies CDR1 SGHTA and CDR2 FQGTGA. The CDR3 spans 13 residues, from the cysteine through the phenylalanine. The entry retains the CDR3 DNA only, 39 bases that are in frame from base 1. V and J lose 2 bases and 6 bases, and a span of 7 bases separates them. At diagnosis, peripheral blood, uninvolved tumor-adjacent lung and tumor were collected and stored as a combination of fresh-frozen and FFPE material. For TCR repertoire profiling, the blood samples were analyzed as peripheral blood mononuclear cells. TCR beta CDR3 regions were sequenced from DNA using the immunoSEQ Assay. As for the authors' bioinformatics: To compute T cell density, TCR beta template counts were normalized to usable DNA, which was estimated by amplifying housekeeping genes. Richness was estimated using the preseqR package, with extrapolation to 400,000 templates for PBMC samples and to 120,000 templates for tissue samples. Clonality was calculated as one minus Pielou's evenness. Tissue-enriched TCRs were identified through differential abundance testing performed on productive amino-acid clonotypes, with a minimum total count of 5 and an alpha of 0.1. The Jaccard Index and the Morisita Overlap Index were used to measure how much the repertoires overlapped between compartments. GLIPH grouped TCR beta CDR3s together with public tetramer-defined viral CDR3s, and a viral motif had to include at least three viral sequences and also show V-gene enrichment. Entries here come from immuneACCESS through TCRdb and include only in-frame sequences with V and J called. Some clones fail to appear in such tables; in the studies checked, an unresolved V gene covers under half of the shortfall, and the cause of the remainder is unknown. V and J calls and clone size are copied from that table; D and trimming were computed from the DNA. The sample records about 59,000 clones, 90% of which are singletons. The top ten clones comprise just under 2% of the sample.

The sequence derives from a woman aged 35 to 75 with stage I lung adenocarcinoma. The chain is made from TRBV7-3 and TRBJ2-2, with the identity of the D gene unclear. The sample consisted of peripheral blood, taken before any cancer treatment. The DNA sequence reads TGTGCCAGCAGCTTATGGGGTCCCGGGGAGCTGTTTTTT. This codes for CASSLWGPGELFF.